The rows below give T cell receptor beta chains drawn from one sample of a study of cytotoxic CD8 clonotypes in ibrutinib-treated CLL. TCRdb's table, derived via immunoSEQ multiplex PCR, lists solely in-frame clones and lacks some. Of about 200,000 clones in the sample, around 72% were seen once. Specimen: PBMCs, collected after 24 months of ibrutinib treatment. These receptors were taken from a human donor with chronic lymphocytic leukemia. Both conserved end residues are part of each CDR3. D genes are given only for firm matches. Size values are once, few and many counts, or a class for expanded clones, and some rows have none.

cdr3_aa clone_size v_call d_call
CASSLGPLGHSGNTIYF . TRBV7-9 .
CASSSRDRGAYGYTF . TRBV6-5 TRBD1
CASSLGGQGYEQYF . TRBV13 TRBD1
CASKPVQGAYEQYF few TRBV6-1 TRBD1
CASSQEAGGQYEQYF . TRBV7-7 TRBD2
CSVGIGAVQRGTDTQYF . TRBV29-1 .
CSVVSVPDYGYTF . TRBV29-1 .
CASSKPGLVSNNEQFF . TRBV11-2 .
CASRKGASKNIQYF once TRBV6-5 TRBD1
CASSHLRTLEQFF . TRBV4-3 .
CASSLGPSEETQYF few TRBV5-1 .
CASSGEISGGWVAQHF once TRBV2 TRBD1
CASSSSGKIQETQYF . TRBV11-3 TRBD2
CASSLSRVFANEKLFF . TRBV27 .
CASSQEGGRRGNEKLFF . TRBV4-1 .
CASSLSRGEEKLFF . TRBV27 .
CASSQAPRQGNYGYTF few TRBV4-1 TRBD1
CASSLTRQNTEAFF . TRBV28 .
CATSRGWTGVYQPQHF . TRBV15 TRBD1
CASSVGGSSYNEQFF . TRBV28 .
CASSEPSSGDYRGYQETQYF . TRBV2 TRBD1
CSVGYPGISYEQYF . TRBV29-1 .
CASSSAFFRSPETQYF . TRBV7-9 .
CASSLGPGPELKCF . TRBV7-3 .
CASSPDPGQQNEQFF . TRBV5-1 TRBD1
CASSGLAGLGDTQYF . TRBV2 TRBD2
CASTILASGTEQFF . TRBV6-5 TRBD2
CASSQRAPYGYTF . TRBV19 .
CASSYLETQYF . TRBV6-1 .
CASSLSGTESTDTQYF . TRBV7-6 TRBD1
CASSRKGGRFTDTQYF . TRBV5-6 .
CASSRGTGYNEQFF . TRBV18 TRBD1
CASSLRWTIPDTQYF . TRBV7-2 .
CASSHRGQGVIKYGYTF . TRBV4-2 TRBD1
CASSLLYGTTGELFF . TRBV28 .
CAISESVNSYEQYF few TRBV10-3 .
CSVEGQTYEQYF few TRBV29-1 .
CASSSPGLAGERAF few TRBV7-6 TRBD2
CSVDGTLGGYGYTF . TRBV29-1 .
CSVEVGQPEEFF few TRBV29-1 .
CASSPRGGTGYTGELFF . TRBV7-8 TRBD1
CASSFSSNTEAFF few TRBV7-7 .
CASSPPGRNEQFF . TRBV7-3 .
CASSYPGANYNEQFF . TRBV5-6 .
CASSFEVSQPQHF once TRBV7-9 .
CASSAGTKYEQYF few TRBV5-1 TRBD2
CAISLSPGFSYEQYF . TRBV10-3 .
CASSLVLGGEQYF . TRBV11-2 .
CASSEALGGGEQYF . TRBV2 .
CASRPQGSSYNEQFF . TRBV27 .
CASSPGTGGLAGNNEQFF . TRBV5-1 .
CASSKTNTGELFF . TRBV11-3 .
CASSFRDREAFF . TRBV19 TRBD1
CSARDMTSQHF . TRBV20-1 .